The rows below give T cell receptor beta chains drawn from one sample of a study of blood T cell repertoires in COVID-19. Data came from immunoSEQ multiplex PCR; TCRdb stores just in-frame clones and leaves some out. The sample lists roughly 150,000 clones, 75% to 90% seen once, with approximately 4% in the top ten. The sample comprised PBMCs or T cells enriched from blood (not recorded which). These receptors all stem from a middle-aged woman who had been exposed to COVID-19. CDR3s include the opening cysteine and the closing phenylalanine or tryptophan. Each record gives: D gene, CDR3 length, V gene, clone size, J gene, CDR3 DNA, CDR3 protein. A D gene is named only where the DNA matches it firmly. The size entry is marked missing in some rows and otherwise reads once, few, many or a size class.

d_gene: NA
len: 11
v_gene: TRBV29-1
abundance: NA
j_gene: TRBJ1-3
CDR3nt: TGCAGCGTTGGACAGGGAAACACCATATATTTT
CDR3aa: CSVGQGNTIYF

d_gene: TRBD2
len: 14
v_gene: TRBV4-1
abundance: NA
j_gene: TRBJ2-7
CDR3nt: TGCGCCAGCAGTCATGGACTAGCGGTAGAAGAGCAGTACTTC
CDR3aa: CASSHGLAVEEQYF

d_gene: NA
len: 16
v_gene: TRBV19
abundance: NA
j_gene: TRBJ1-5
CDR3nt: TGTGCCAGTAGTTCAATGGACTACGGGGGCAATCAGCCCCAGCATTTT
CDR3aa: CASSSMDYGGNQPQHF

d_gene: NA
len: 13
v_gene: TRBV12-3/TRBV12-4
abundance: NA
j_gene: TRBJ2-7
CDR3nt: TGTGCCAGCAGCCCAGCCGGGTCCTACGAGCAGTACTTC
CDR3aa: CASSPAGSYEQYF

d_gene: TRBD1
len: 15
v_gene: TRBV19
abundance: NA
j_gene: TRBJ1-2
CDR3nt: TGTGCCAGTAGCAACCCCGCAGGGGGCGGGTATGGCTACACCTTC
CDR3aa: CASSNPAGGGYGYTF

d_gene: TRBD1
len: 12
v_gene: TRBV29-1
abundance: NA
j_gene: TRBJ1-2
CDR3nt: TGCAGCGTGTGGACAGGGGGTGGTGGCTACACCTTC
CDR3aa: CSVWTGGGGYTF

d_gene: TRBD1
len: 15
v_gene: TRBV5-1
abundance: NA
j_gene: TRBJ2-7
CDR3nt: TGCGCCAGCAGCATGAATGACAGGGCGGTCTACGAGCAGTACTTC
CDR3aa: CASSMNDRAVYEQYF

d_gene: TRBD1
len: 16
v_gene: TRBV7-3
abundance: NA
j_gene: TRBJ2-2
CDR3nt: TGTGCCAGCAGCGCCGGGACAGGGCAGACCACCGGGGAGCTGTTTTTT
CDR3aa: CASSAGTGQTTGELFF

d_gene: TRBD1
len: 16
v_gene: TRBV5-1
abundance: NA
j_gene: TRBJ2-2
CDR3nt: TGCGCCAGCAGCTTGGAACAGGGGCAAAACACCGGGGAGCTGTTTTTT
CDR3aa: CASSLEQGQNTGELFF

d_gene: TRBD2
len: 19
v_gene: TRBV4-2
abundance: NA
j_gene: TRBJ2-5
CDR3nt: TGTGCCAGCAGCCAACAGGGACTAGCGGGGGGACGAACTTGGGAGACCCAGTACTTC
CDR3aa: CASSQQGLAGGRTWETQYF

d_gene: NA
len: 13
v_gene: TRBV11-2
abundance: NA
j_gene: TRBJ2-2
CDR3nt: TGTGCCAGCACCACTACCCCCCCCGGGGAGCTGTTTTTT
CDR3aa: CASTTTPPGELFF

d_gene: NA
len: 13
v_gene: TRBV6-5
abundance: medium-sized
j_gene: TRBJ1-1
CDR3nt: TGTGCCAGCAGTTTGTCAAGTGGGGAGGAAGCTTTCTTT
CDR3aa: CASSLSSGEEAFF

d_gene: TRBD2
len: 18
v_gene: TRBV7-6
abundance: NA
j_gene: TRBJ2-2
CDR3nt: TGTGCCAGCAGCCGACGGCTAGCGGGGGAATCGAACACCGGGGAGCTGTTTTTT
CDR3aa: CASSRRLAGESNTGELFF

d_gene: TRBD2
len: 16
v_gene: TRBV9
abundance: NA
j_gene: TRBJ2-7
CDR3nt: TGTGCCAGCAGCGCAACCGGACTAGAGCTTTCCTACGAGCAGTACTTC
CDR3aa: CASSATGLELSYEQYF

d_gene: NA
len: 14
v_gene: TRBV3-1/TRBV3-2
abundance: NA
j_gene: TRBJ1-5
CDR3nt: TGTGCCAGCAGCCAAGGGGGGGGTAATCAGCCCCAGCATTTT
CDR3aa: CASSQGGGNQPQHF

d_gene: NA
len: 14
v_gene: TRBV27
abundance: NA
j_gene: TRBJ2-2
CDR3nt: TGTGCCAGCAGATGGGGCTTCATGACCGGGGAGCTGTTTTTT
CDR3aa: CASRWGFMTGELFF

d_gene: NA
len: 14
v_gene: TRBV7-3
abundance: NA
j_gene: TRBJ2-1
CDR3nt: TGTGCCAGCAGCTTAGGCGGGGTAATGAATGAGCAGTTCTTC
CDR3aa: CASSLGGVMNEQFF

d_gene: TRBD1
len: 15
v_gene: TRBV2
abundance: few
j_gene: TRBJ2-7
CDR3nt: TGTGCCAGCAGTGAAGTCCCGGGACAGGGGATCGAGCAGTACTTC
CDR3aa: CASSEVPGQGIEQYF

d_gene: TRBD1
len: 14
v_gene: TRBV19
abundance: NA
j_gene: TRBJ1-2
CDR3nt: TGTGCCAGTAGAAAGGACAGGGAAGGCTATGGCTACACCTTC
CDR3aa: CASRKDREGYGYTF

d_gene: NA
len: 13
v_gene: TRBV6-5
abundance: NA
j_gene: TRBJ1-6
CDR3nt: TGTGCCAGCAGTTCATACAGGGAGTCACCCCTCCACTTT
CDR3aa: CASSSYRESPLHF

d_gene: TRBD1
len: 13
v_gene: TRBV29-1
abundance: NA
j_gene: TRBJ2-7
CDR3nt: TGCAGCGTTGGACAGGGTGTCTCCTACGAGCAGTACTTC
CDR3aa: CSVGQGVSYEQYF

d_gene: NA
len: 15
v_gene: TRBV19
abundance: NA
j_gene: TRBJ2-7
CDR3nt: TGTGCCAGTAGTACGGACCCCCGGGGCTCCTACGAGCAGTACTTC
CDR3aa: CASSTDPRGSYEQYF

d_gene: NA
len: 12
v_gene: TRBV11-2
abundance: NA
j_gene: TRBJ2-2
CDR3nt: TGTGCCAGCAGCCATTACACCGGGGAGCTGTTTTTT
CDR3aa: CASSHYTGELFF

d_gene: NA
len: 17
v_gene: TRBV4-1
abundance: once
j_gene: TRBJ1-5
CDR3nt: TGCGCCAGCAGCCAAGATTGGCAAGACTTTAGCAATCAGCCCCAGCATTTT
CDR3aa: CASSQDWQDFSNQPQHF

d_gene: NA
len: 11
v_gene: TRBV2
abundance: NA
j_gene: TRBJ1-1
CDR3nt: TGTGCCAGCAGTGACTGGCAGGAAGCTTTCTTT
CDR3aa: CASSDWQEAFF

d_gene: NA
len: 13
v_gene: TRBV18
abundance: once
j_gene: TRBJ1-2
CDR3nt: TGTGCCAGCTCACCACCAGGGGGTGTTGGCTACACCTTC
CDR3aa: CASSPPGGVGYTF

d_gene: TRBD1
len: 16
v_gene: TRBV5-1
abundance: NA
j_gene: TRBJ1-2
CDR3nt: TGCGCCAGCAGCCGGCAGGGACAGGGCACTAACTATGGCTACACCTTC
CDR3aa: CASSRQGQGTNYGYTF

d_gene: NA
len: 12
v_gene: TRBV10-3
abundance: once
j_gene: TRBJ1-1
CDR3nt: TGTGCCACAGCCGGGGGTTCTACTGAAGCTTTCTTT
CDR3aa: CATAGGSTEAFF

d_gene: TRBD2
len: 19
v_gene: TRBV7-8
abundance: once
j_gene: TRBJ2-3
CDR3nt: TGTGCCAGCAGCTTGAGGCGCCTAGCGGGCAACAACCGCACAGATACGCAGTATTTT
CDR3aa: CASSLRRLAGNNRTDTQYF

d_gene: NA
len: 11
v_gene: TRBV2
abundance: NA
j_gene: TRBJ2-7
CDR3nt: TGTGCCAGCAGTGTAGCCTACGAGCAGTACTTC
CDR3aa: CASSVAYEQYF

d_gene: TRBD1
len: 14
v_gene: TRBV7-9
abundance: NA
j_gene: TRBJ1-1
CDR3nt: TGTGCCAGCAGTCAGTGGGACAGGGACACTGAAGCTTTCTTT
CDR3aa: CASSQWDRDTEAFF

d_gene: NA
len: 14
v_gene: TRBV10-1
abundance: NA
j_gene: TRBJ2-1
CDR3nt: TGCGCCAGCAGTCCTAGACTCGACTACAATGAGCAGTTCTTC
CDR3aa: CASSPRLDYNEQFF

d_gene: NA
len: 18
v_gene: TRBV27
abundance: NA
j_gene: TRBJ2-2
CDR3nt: TGTGCCAGCAGTTTGCTATCTGTGGTCAGGGTGAACACCGGGGAGCTGTTTTTT
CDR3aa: CASSLLSVVRVNTGELFF

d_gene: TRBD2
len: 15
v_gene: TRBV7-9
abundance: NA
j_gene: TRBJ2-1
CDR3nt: TGTGCCAGCAGCTTAACTAGCGGGAGTTGGAATGAGCAGTTCTTC
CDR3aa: CASSLTSGSWNEQFF

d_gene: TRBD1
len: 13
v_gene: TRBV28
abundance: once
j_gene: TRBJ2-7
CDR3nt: TGTGCCAGCAGTTATCGCAGGGGGTACGAGCAGTACTTC
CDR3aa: CASSYRRGYEQYF

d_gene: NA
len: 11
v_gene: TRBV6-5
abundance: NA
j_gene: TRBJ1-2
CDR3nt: TGTGCCAGCATCAGCGGAGGGGGCTACACCTTC
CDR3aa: CASISGGGYTF

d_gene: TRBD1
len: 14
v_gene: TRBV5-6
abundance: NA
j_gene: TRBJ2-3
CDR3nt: TGTGCCAGCATTTGGACAGGGCGGACAGATACGCAGTATTTT
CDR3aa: CASIWTGRTDTQYF

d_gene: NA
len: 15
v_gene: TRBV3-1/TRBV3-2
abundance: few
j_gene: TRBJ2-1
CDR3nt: TGTGCCAGCAGCCAAGATCAGGGGGGTTACAATGAGCAGTTCTTC
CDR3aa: CASSQDQGGYNEQFF

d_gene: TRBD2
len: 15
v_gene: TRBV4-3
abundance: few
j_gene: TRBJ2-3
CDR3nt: TGCGCCAGCAGCCTCGGGACTAGGGGGACAGATACGCAGTATTTT
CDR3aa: CASSLGTRGTDTQYF

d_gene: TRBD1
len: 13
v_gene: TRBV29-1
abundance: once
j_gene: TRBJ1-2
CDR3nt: TGCAGCGTTGTCCTGACAGGGATGTACGGCTACACCTTC
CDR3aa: CSVVLTGMYGYTF

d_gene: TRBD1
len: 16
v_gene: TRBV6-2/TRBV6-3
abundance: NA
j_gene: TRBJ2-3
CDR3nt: TGTGCCAGCAGCCCCGACCGGGACAGGGTGTTTGATACGCAGTATTTT
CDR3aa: CASSPDRDRVFDTQYF

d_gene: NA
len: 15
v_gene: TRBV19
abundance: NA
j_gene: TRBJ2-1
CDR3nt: TGTGCCAGTAGTATAGACCCGGTGGCGTCAGGTGAGCAGTTCTTC
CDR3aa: CASSIDPVASGEQFF

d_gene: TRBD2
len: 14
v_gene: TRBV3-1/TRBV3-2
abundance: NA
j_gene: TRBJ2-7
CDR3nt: TGTGCCAGCAGCCAGCTGGCGGGAGGCTACGAGCAGTACTTC
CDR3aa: CASSQLAGGYEQYF

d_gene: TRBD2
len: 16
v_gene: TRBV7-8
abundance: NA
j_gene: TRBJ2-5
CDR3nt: TGTGCCAGCAGCTTAGTTGGCGGGGGGATCCAAGAGACCCAGTACTTC
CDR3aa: CASSLVGGGIQETQYF

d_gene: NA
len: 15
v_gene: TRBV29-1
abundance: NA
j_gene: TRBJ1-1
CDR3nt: TGCAGCGTTTGCTTGCATGCCTACTGCCGCACTGAAGCTTTCTTT
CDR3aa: CSVCLHAYCRTEAFF

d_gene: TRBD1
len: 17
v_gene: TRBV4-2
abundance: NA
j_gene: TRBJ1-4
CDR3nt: TGTGCCAGCAGCCAAGCCCCCTCGGACAGGGCTAATGAAAAACTGTTTTTT
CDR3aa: CASSQAPSDRANEKLFF

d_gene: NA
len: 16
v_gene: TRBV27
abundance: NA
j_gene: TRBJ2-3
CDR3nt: TGTGCCAGCAGTTCCATCAGCACAGGGTCCACAGATACGCAGTATTTT
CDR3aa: CASSSISTGSTDTQYF

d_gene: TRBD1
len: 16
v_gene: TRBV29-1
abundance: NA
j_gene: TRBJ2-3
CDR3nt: TGCAGCGGCAGAATACACGGACAGGGGGCCACAGATACGCAGTATTTT
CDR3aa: CSGRIHGQGATDTQYF

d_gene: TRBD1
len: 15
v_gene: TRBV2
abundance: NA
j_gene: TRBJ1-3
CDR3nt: TGTGCCAGCAGTGGTCGAACAGGGGTTGGAAACACCATATATTTT
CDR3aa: CASSGRTGVGNTIYF

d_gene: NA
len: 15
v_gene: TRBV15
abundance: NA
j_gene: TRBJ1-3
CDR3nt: TGTGCCACCAGCAGAGACAGGGCTGTTGGAAACACCATATATTTT
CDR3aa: CATSRDRAVGNTIYF

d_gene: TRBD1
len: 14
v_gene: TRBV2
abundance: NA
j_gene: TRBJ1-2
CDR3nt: TGTGCCAGCAGTGAACGCCAGGGGGCGGATGGCTACACCTTC
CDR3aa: CASSERQGADGYTF

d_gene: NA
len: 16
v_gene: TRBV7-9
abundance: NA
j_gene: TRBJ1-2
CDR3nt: TGTGCCAGCAGACCATCACCGAGACAGGTTTTGGATGGCTACACCTTC
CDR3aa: CASRPSPRQVLDGYTF

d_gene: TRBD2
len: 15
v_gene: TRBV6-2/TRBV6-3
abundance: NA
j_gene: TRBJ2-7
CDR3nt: TGTGCCAGCAGTCATTCTACTAGCGGAAGTTCCGAGCAGTACTTC
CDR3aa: CASSHSTSGSSEQYF